The clone carrying this T cell receptor beta chain was counted many times. What was amplified from RNA transcripts were TCR beta CDR3 regions. TCR CDR3 regions were first amplified by RT-PCR with HTBI primers. TCRdb passed the multiplex PCR reads through MiXCR, listing each CDR3 protein once. The table includes fewer than 550,000 distinct CDR3 sequences, about 15% detected once. The entry originates in a study of T cells in Graves' hyperthyroidism and ophthalmopathy. The CDR3 consists of 18 residues. With 4 bases removed from V and 2 bases from J, the gap between germline ends came to 23 bases. Germline V gene data show CDR1 as SGHVS and CDR2 as FQNEAQ.

This chain joins TRBV7-8 and TRBJ1-2, with a tentative D call TRBD1 (6 bases). The clonotype was recovered from a woman under 30 with Graves' hyperthyroidism. Sequencing used blood. This chain's CDR3 is CASSSLRDNDLENYGYTF. Written as DNA, the CDR3 is TGTGCCAGCAGCTCGCTCCGGGACAACGACTTAGAAAACTATGGCTACACCTTC.